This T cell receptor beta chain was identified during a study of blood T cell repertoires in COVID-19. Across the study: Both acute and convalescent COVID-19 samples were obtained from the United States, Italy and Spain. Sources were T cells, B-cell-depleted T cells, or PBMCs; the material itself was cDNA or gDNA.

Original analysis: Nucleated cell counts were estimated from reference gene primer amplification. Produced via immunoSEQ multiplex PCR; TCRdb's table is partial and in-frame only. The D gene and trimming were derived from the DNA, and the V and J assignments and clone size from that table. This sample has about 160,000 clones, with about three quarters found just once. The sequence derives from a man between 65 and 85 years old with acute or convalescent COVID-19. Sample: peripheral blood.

The CDR3 DNA reads as TGTGCCAGCAGCTTTGGACATAAAAACTATGGCTACACCTTC. Residues: CASSFGHKNYGYTF. The genes are TRBV7-2 and TRBJ1-2, with a possible D match to TRBD1 (5 bases). The length of the CDR3 is 14 residues. CDR1 SGHTA and CDR2 FQGNSA come from the germline V gene. V lost 3 bases, J lost 2 bases, and 10 bases lay in between.